The entry below describes one TCR beta chain. This clone was seen once. The target of this receptor is not known. One base away there is no much larger clone; base qualities are not given. Participants in the prospective study were enrolled through a virtual design, were aged about 18 to 100 years, and lived in fewer than 30 United States geographic areas. In the prospective study, participants were assigned to cohorts based on the clinical history participants reported in a screening survey and a study questionnaire. Recovered participants in ImmuneRACE Cohort 3 were defined as having two consecutive negative NP/OP PCR tests, clearance from a healthcare professional, or resolution of symptoms. Each participant in the prospective study had whole blood, serum and a nasopharyngeal or oropharyngeal swab collected by mobile phlebotomists. Over a roughly two-month period, participants in the prospective study had the option of providing additional blood draws and questionnaires. Prospective study blood samples were shipped either frozen or at room temperature before DNA extraction.

The record originates from a study of blood T cell repertoires in COVID-19 (TCRdb year 2020). General notes on the study: Collaborator samples came from the United States, Italy and Spain and covered acute and convalescent phases of COVID-19. The prospective study material was composed of cDNA or gDNA derived from T cells, B-cell-depleted T cells, or PBMCs. The dataset comprised deeply sampled blood TCRbeta repertoires from subjects exposed to, actively infected with, or recovered from COVID-19. The repertoires were made available in a free public database intended to serve as a resource for research on the immune response to SARS-CoV-2. Samples were obtained from the ongoing ImmuneRACE study (first 160 participants) and from some 1,200 subjects provided by 6 global collaborators. Nearly every sample came with metadata listing a de-identified subject ID, COVID-19 status, age in years and sex. HLA class I and class II types, where available, came from metadata supplied by the sample provider rather than from assay-based typing. The study at large found these results: The quantity of clinical and demographic metadata differed by source and by participant and was supplied without curation.

Trimming at the junction amounts to 5 bases on V and 4 bases on J, and the germline ends lie 7 bases apart. The CDR3 goes from the cysteine to the phenylalanine over 12 residues. Only the CDR3 portion is preserved as DNA: 36 bases, with reading frame beginning at the first base. As encoded in the germline V gene, CDR1 is MNHEY while CDR2 is SVGEGT. TCRbeta CDR3 regions were amplified from genomic DNA using the immunoSEQ Assay, a bias-controlled multiplex PCR. The published analysis was carried out like this. Nucleated cell counts per sample were estimated from amplification of reference gene primers within the assay. To quantify the absolute abundance of each unique TCRbeta CDR3 rearrangement, sequence reads were collapsed and filtered. For each sample, productive Simpson clonality was calculated as the square root of Simpson's diversity index over productive rearrangements. TCRdb mirrors the immuneACCESS table, restricted to in-frame sequences. Some clones are absent from its copies; in checked studies, under half trace to an unresolved V gene, and the reason for the others is unknown. The DNA was the basis for D and trimming; V, J and clone size are from that table. The sample table lists about 330,000 clones, 92% of them with a count of one. The ten largest clonotypes hold under 20% of the sample.

The clonotype was recovered from a woman aged 30 to 39 who had recovered from COVID-19. The sample was PBMCs or T cells enriched from blood (not recorded which). This receptor chain uses TRBV6-2 or TRBV6-3 and TRBJ2-3; the D gene remains uncertain. The nucleotide sequence reads TGTGCCAGCAGTCTTCCTCCAGATACGCAGTATTTT. Translated, this gives CASSLPPDTQYF.